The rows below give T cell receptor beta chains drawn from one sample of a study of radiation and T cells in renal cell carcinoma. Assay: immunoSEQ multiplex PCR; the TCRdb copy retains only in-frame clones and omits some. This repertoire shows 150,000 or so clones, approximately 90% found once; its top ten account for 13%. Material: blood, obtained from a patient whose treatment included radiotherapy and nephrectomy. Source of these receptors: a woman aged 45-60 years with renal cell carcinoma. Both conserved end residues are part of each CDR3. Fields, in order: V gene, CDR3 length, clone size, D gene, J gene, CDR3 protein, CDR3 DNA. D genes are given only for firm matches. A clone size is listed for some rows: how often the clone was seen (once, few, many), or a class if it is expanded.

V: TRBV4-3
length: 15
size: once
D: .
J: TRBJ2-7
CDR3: CASSQEPGGLREQYF
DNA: TGCGCCAGCAGCCAAGAACCCGGCGGCCTCCGCGAGCAGTACTTC

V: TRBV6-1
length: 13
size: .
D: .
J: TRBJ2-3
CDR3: CASSERVPDTQYF
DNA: TGTGCCAGCAGCGAGCGGGTACCAGATACGCAGTATTTT

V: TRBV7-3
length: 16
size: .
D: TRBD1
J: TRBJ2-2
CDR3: CASSRDRVANTGELFF
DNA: TGTGCCAGCAGCCGTGACAGGGTCGCGAACACCGGGGAGCTGTTTTTT

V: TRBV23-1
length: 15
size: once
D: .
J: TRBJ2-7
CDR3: CASSQSGTRSYEQYF
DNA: TGCGCCAGCAGTCAATCCGGGACACGTTCCTACGAGCAGTACTTC

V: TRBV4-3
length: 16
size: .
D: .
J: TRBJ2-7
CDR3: CASSQVRFGSSYEQYF
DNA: TGCGCCAGCAGCCAAGTCCGTTTTGGGTCCTCCTACGAGCAGTACTTC

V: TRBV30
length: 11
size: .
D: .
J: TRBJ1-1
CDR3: CAWSWDTEAFF
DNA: TGTGCCTGGAGTTGGGACACTGAAGCTTTCTTT

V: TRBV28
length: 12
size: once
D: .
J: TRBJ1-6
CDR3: CASKAPNSPLHF
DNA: TGTGCCAGCAAAGCGCCGAATTCACCCCTCCACTTT

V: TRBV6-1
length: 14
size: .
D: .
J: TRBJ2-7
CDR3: CASSEYGGSYEQYF
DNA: TGTGCCAGCAGTGAATACGGGGGATCCTACGAGCAGTACTTC

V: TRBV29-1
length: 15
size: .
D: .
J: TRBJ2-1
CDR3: CGGTLPGMSYNEQFF
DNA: TGCGGGGGAACTCTCCCGGGTATGTCCTACAATGAGCAGTTCTTC

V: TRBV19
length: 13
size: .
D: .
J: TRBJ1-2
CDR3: CASSGSGDYGYTF
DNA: TGTGCCAGTTCAGGGAGTGGGGACTATGGCTACACCTTC

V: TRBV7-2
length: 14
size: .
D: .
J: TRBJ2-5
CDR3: CASSLDAYQETQYF
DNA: TGTGCCAGCAGCTTAGATGCCTACCAAGAGACCCAGTACTTC

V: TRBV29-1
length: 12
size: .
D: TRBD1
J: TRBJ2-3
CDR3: CSSGQGGDTQYF
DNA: TGCAGCTCTGGACAGGGTGGAGATACGCAGTATTTT

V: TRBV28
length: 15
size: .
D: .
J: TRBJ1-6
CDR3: CASRGTLGANSPLHF
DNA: TGTGCCAGCAGAGGTACATTGGGGGCTAATTCACCCCTCCACTTT

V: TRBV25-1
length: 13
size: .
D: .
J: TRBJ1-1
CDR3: CASSVQTNTEAFF
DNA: TGTGCCAGCAGTGTGCAGACGAACACTGAAGCTTTCTTT

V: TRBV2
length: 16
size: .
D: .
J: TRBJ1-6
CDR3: CASSEVGRVYNSPLHF
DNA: TGTGCCAGCAGTGAAGTCGGGCGGGTCTATAATTCACCCCTCCACTTT

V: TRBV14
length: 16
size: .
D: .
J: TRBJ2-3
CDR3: CASGPYGGLSTDTQYF
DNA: TGTGCCAGCGGACCCTATGGGGGGCTAAGCACAGATACGCAGTATTTT

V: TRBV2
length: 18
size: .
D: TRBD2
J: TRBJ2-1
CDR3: CASSEWSGTSGVYNEQFF
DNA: TGTGCCAGCAGTGAATGGTCGGGGACTAGCGGGGTATACAATGAGCAGTTCTTC

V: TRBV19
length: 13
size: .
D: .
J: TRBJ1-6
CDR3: CASSDRRSSPLHF
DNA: TGTGCCAGTAGCGACAGGAGGAGTTCACCCCTCCACTTT

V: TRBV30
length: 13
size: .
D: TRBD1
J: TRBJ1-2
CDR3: CASDRQGSSGYTF
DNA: TGTGCCTCCGATAGACAGGGAAGCTCGGGCTACACCTTC

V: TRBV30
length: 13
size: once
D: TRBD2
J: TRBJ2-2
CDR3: CAWSARGTGELFF
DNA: TGTGCCTGGAGTGCGCGGGGGACCGGGGAGCTGTTTTTT